This entry lists 23 T cell receptor beta chains sequenced from one sample in a study of T cell responses to AZD1222 COVID-19 vaccine. Assay: immunoSEQ multiplex PCR; the TCRdb copy retains only in-frame clones and omits some. The sample consists of under 200,000 clones, 87% of them appearing once. This material consisted of peripheral blood, taken 28 days after the second AZD1222 dose. The receptors shown here come from an adult who received the AZD1222 COVID-19 vaccine.

The chain combines TRBV3-1 (or the pseudogene TRBV3-2) with TRBJ2-4; 8 nucleotides line up with TRBD1. CDR1 LGHDT and CDR2 YNNKEL come from the germline V gene (reference sequence). This CDR3 spans 14 amino acids. The V and J ends lost 6 bases and 8 bases, in that order; junction bases with no gene match: 9. CDR3 coding DNA: TGTGCCAGCAGACCACGGGGACAGGAACACATTCAGTACTTC. It yields the protein CASRPRGQEHIQYF.

V usage is TRBV19 and J usage is TRBJ2-7; 8 positions agree with TRBD2. The V gene's germline CDR1 is LNHDA and CDR2 SQIVND (reference sequence). CDR3 length: 13 amino acids. Unmatched junction bases numbered 7, after V lost 10 bases and J lost 2 bases. CDR3 bases: TGTGCCACCAGCGGGGGACAAACCTACGAGCAGTACTTC. This sequence encodes CATSGGQTYEQYF.

This chain joins TRBV19 and TRBJ1-2; D is unresolved. The V end lost 3 bases, the J end lost 8 bases, and 10 bases lay between the germline ends. CDR3 length: 12 residues. Germline V gene data show CDR1 as LNHDA and CDR2 as SQIVND (reference sequence). CDR3 in amino acids: CASSIFEGGYTF. Here the CDR3 DNA reads TGTGCCAGTAGTATTTTCGAGGGCGGCTACACCTTC.

A single count supports this clone. The rearrangement links TRBV7-6 to TRBJ1-2; D gene unclear. Looked up from germline, CDR1 is SGHVS and CDR2 is FNYEAQ. This CDR3 is 13 amino acids long. Trimming pared 5 bases from V and 8 bases from J, leaving 15 bases between. CDR3: CASSHDGGLGYTF. The CDR3 coding sequence is TGTGCCAGCAGCCATGACGGAGGTTTGGGCTACACCTTC.

The sample holds one count of this clone. This chain uses TRBV30 with TRBJ1-1; D gene unclear. CDR1 is GTSNPN and CDR2 is SVGIG in the germline V gene (reference sequence). The CDR3 length is 13 residues. V was pared by 2 bases and J by 0 bases, with 7 bases between. This CDR3 is CAWSQSMNTEAFF. CDR3 DNA sequence: TGTGCCTGGAGTCAATCCATGAACACTGAAGCTTTCTTT.

The chain links TRBV4-1 to TRBJ2-7; 8 bases are a match to TRBD1. CDR3 length equals 15 residues. The V segment lost 1 base and the J segment 1 base; nucleotides outside the gene matches: 3. The germline gives CDR1 MGHRA, CDR2 YSYEKL. The CDR3 region has the DNA TGCGCCAGCAGCCAAGCTACAGGGGGATCCTACGAGCAGTACTTC. It specifies CASSQATGGSYEQYF.

V and J are TRBV29-1 and TRBJ2-7; 10 bases match TRBD1. After removal of 3 bases from V and 4 bases from J, the junction contained 6 bases not matched to a gene. This CDR3 region has 14 residues. CDR1 SQVTM and CDR2 ANQGSEA come from the germline V gene. CDR3 DNA sequence: TGCAGCGTTGAGGAGACAGGGGGCACGTACGAGCAGTACTTC. Translation: CSVEETGGTYEQYF.

This chain links TRBV5-1 with TRBJ1-1; D not certain. Germline values: CDR1 SGHRS, CDR2 YFSETQ. This CDR3 is built from 17 residues. The V end lost 0 bases, the J end lost 1 base, and 16 bases lay between the germline ends. The CDR3 coding sequence is TGCGCCAGCAGCTTGGGGCACACGTACGGGGAGAACACTGAAGCTTTCTTT. Encoded protein: CASSLGHTYGENTEAFF.

This clone was seen just once. The rearrangement links TRBV6-5 to TRBJ2-1; no reliable D call. Trimming took 1 base from V and 5 from J, leaving 6 bases between them. The CDR3 contains 13 residues. From germline, CDR1 is MNHEY and CDR2 SVGAGI. The CDR3 nucleotides read TGTGCCAGCAGTTACTATCAGCACAATGAGCAGTTCTTC. Protein sequence: CASSYYQHNEQFF.

The chain links TRBV3-1 (or the pseudogene TRBV3-2) to TRBJ2-3, with D uncertain. The CDR3 is 12 amino acids. Germline lookup yields CDR1 LGHDT and CDR2 YNNKEL (reference sequence). The V and J ends lost 6 bases and 9 bases respectively, with 13 bases between them. The CDR3 DNA reads TGTGCCAGCAGTCATTCAGCCCCCACGCAGTATTTT. Translated, it gives CASSHSAPTQYF.

The chain combines TRBV19 with TRBJ1-5, with 7 bases lining up with TRBD1. Germline V gene data show CDR1 as LNHDA and CDR2 as SQIVND (reference sequence). The CDR3 contains 12 residues. Trimming removed 8 bases from V and 7 bases from J; junction bases left unmatched: 5. CDR3 in amino acids: CASQGGRQPQHF. The CDR3 bases are TGTGCCAGTCAGGGGGGACGGCAGCCCCAGCATTTT.

V and J are TRBV3-1 (or the pseudogene TRBV3-2) and TRBJ2-7, with D uncertain. V was shortened by 6 bases and J by 6 bases, with 12 bases between the two germline ends. Germline values: CDR1 LGHDT, CDR2 YNNKEL (reference sequence). The CDR3 extends over 12 amino acids. CDR3 DNA sequence: TGTGCCAGCAGAACTGTCCCGGGCGAGCAGTACTTC. This sequence encodes CASRTVPGEQYF.

The rearrangement links TRBV3-1 (or the pseudogene TRBV3-2) to TRBJ2-2, with 13 nucleotides matching TRBD2. This CDR3 spans 17 amino acids. V gave up 3 bases and J gave up 1 base; unmatched junction bases: 2. Germline V gives CDR1 LGHDT, CDR2 YNNKEL (reference sequence). CDR3 bases: TGTGCCAGCAGCCAGACTAGCGGGGGGCGGAACACCGGGGAGCTGTTTTTT. This translates into CASSQTSGGRNTGELFF.

The table lists this clone with a count of one. The rearrangement links TRBV6-4 to TRBJ2-1, with TRBD1 identical over 11 bases. V lost 2 bases to trimming and J lost 6 bases; unmatched junction nucleotides: 0. CDR1 is MRHNA, CDR2 SNTAGT, per germline. The CDR3 sequence is 14 residues long. The CDR3 bases are TGTGCCAGCAGTGACGGGACAGGGGGCAATGAGCAGTTCTTC. This translates into CASSDGTGGNEQFF.

The CDR3 is CASSSRGGKLNTGELFF. The CDR3 DNA is TGCGCCAGCAGCTCCCGGGGTGGGAAATTGAACACCGGGGAGCTGTTTTTT. The chain carries TRBV4-3 and TRBJ2-2; perhaps TRBD2 as D (5 bases). Trimming shortened V by 5 bases and J by 1 base, and 17 bases separated the two germline ends. The CDR3 runs to 17 residues. Per the germline V gene, CDR1 is LGHNA and CDR2 is YSLEER.

This clone was recorded only once. This sequence joins TRBV29-1 and TRBJ1-5; D is unclear. The CDR3 length is 13 residues. The V end lost 4 bases, the J end lost 2 bases, and 9 bases lay between the germline ends. From germline, CDR1 is SQVTM and CDR2 ANQGSEA. The CDR3 DNA reads TGCAGCGTTGCCAGGTCAGGCAATCAGCCCCAGCATTTT. This sequence encodes CSVARSGNQPQHF.

This clone was seen just once. V gene TRBV18 combines with J gene TRBJ2-2, with 8 bases fitting TRBD1. The J segment lost 6 bases and the V segment lost 4 bases, leaving 7 bases of the junction unmatched. The CDR3 runs to 15 residues. CDR1 is KGHSH, CDR2 LQKENI, per germline. This CDR3 is CASSLGQGSAGELFF. In DNA, the CDR3 is TGTGCCAGCTCACTCGGACAGGGCTCGGCCGGGGAGCTGTTTTTT.

The chain uses TRBV12-3 or TRBV12-4 and TRBJ1-1; D not certain. V lost 6 bases and J lost 5, with 10 bases in between. This CDR3 is 12 amino acids long. CDR3 region: CASRPGVTEAFF. The CDR3 bases are TGTGCCAGCAGGCCTGGAGTTACTGAAGCTTTCTTT.

The chain has TRBV25-1 and TRBJ1-1; the D gene is possibly TRBD1 (5 bases). Germline CDR1 MGHDK, CDR2 SYGVNS. V was clipped by 5 bases and J by 4 bases, with 14 bases between them. The CDR3 consists of 14 residues. The chain's CDR3 is CASSRRAGSTEAFF. The CDR3, as DNA: TGTGCCAGCAGTCGGAGGGCAGGGTCCACTGAAGCTTTCTTT.

The genes are TRBV9 and TRBJ2-3; TRBD2 aligns across 7 bases. In germline, CDR1 is SGDLS, CDR2 YYNGEE. V shed 3 bases and J 2 bases; nucleotides not matched to a gene: 12. The CDR3 spans 17 residues. In nucleotides, the CDR3 is TGTGCCAGCAGCGCAGGGAGGGTTAACTCTGCCACAGATACGCAGTATTTT. Residues: CASSAGRVNSATDTQYF.

This clone occurred a few times. The J gene is TRBJ2-2, the V gene TRBV4-2, with 11 bases matching TRBD2. V trimming: 0 bases; J trimming: 5 bases; junction bases outside the gene matches: 2. The V gene's germline CDR1 is LGHNA and CDR2 YNFKEQ. This CDR3 is built from 16 residues. The CDR3 nucleotides are TGTGCCAGCAGCCAAGAGGGACTAGCGGTGACCGGGGAGCTGTTTTTT. This sequence encodes CASSQEGLAVTGELFF.

The chain carries TRBV19 and TRBJ1-1; 7 nucleotides match TRBD1. The germline gives CDR1 LNHDA, CDR2 SQIVND (reference sequence). V lost 7 bases, J lost 4 bases, and 6 bases stayed unmatched. This CDR3 has 13 amino acids. The DNA for the CDR3 is TGTGCCAGTAAAACAGGGGATGTCACTGAAGCTTTCTTT. Encoded protein: CASKTGDVTEAFF. Full variable domain (remainder filled in from reference TRBV19 and TRBJ1-1): DGGITQSPKYLFRKEGQNVTLSCEQNLNHDAMYWYRQDPGQGLRLIYYSQIVNDFQKGDIAEGYSVSREKKESFPLTVTSAQKNPTAFYLCASKTGDVTEAFFGQGTRLTVV.

This clone was observed a few times. CDR3 protein: CASSTGDILYEQYF. In nucleotides, the CDR3 is TGTGCCAGTAGTACTGGGGATATTCTCTACGAGCAGTACTTC. The chain joins TRBV19 to TRBJ2-7; D call uncertain. Germline CDR1 is LNHDA and CDR2 is SQIVND (reference sequence). V shed 4 bases and J shed 3 bases, with 13 bases lying between them. The CDR3 loop spans 14 amino acids.